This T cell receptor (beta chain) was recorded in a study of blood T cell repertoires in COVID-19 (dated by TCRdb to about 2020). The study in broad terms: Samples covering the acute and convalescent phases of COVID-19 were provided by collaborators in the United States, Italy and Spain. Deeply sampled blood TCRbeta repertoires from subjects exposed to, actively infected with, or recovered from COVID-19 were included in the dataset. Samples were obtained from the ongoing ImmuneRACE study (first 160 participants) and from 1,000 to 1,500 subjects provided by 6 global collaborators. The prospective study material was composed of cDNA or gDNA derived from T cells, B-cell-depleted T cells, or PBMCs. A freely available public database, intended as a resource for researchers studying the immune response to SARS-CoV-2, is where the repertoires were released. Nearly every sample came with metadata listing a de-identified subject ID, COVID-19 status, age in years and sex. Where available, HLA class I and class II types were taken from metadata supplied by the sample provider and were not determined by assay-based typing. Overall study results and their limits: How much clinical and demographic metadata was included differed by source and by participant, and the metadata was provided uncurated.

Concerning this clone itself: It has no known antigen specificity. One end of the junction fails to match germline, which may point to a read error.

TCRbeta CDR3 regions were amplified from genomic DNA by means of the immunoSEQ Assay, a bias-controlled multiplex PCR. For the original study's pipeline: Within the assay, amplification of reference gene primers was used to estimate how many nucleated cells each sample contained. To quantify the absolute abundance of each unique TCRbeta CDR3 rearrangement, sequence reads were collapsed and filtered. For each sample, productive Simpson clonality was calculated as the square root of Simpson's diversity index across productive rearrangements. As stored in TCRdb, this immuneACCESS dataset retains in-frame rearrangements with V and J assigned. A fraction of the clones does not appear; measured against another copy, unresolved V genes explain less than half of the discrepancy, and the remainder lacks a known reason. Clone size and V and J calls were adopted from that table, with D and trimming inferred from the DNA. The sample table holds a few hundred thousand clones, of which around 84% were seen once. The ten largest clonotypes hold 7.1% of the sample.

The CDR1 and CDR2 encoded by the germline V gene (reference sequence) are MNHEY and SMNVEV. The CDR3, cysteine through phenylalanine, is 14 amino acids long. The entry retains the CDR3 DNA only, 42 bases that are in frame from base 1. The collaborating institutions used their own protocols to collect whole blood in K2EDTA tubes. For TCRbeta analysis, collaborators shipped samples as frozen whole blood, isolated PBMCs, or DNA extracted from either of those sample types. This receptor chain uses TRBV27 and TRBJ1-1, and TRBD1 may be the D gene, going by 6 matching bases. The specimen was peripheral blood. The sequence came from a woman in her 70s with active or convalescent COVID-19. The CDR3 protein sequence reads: CASSSTGLKTEAFF. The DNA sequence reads TGTGCCAGCAGTTCAACAGGGCTGAAGACTGAAGCTTTCTTT.